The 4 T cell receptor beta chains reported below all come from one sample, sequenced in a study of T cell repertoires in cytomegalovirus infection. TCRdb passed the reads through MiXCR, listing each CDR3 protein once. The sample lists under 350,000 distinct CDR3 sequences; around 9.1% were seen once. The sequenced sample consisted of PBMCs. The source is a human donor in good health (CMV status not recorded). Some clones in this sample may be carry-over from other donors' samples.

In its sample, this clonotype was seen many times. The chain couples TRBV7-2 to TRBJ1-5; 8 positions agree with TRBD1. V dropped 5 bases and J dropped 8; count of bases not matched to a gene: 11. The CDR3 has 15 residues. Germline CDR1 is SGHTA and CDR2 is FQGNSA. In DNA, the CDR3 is TGTGCCAGCAGCCCCGGGGACAGGTTGGGTGAGCCCCAGCATTTT. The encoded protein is CASSPGDRLGEPQHF.

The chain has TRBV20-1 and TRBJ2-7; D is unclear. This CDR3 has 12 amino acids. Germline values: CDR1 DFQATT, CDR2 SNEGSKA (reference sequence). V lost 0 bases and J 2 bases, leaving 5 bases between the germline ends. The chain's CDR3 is CSARDWTYEQYF. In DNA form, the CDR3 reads TGCAGTGCTAGAGACTGGACCTACGAGCAGTACTTC.

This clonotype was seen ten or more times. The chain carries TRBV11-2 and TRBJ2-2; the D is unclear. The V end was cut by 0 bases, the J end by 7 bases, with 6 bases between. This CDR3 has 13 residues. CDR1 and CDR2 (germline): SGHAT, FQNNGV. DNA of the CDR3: TGTGCCAGCAGCTTAGAAGGCGGCGGGGAGCTGTTTTTT. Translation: CASSLEGGGELFF.

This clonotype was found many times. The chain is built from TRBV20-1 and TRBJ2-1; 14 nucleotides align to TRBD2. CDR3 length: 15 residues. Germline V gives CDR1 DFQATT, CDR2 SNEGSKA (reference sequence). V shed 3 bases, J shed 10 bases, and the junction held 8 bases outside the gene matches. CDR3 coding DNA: TGCAGTGCTAGTTCGACTAGCGGGGGGGCCGAGGAGCAGTTCTTC. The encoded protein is CSASSTSGGAEEQFF.